What follows are 31 T cell receptor beta chains derived from one specimen sequenced in a study of human T cells and chemical hapten exposure. TCRdb reprocessed the 5' RACE reads via MiXCR and lists one record per CDR3 protein. The data contain fewer than 150,000 distinct CDR3 sequences, more than 15% of them seen just once; the ten biggest clones take up approximately 2.6%. Unseparated into fractions, whole blood served as the source from which total RNA was extracted. The receptors come from a human donor in good health.

The chain recombines TRBV6-1 with TRBJ2-2; 11 nucleotides line up with TRBD1. This CDR3 is 16 amino acids long. CDR1 MNHNS and CDR2 SASEGT come from the germline V gene. The ends lost 5 bases at V and 7 bases at J; junction bases unmatched: 9. The CDR3 nucleotides are TGTGCCAGCAGTCCCTTGGACAGGGGGCCTGGCGGGGAGCTGTTTTTT. It yields the protein CASSPLDRGPGGELFF.

This chain connects TRBV9 to TRBJ2-7; 8 bases are shared with TRBD2. The germline V gene encodes CDR1 SGDLS and CDR2 YYNGEE. This CDR3 is 15 amino acids long. V trimming: 6 bases; J trimming: 1 base; junction bases outside the gene matches: 9. In DNA, the CDR3 is TGTGCCAGCAACCCAACGGGAGGGTTATCCTACGAGCAGTACTTC. It encodes CASNPTGGLSYEQYF.

The sample holds a few counts of this clonotype. The chain links TRBV7-2 to TRBJ2-1; 10 bases match TRBD2. Germline CDR1 reads SGHTA; CDR2 reads FQGNSA. The CDR3 sequence is 15 residues long. With 4 bases clipped from V and 3 bases from J, the junction kept 3 bases outside the gene matches. CDR3 amino acids: CASSSRTSGYNEQFF. The CDR3 DNA is TGTGCCAGCAGCTCCCGGACTAGCGGCTACAATGAGCAGTTCTTC.

The chain joins TRBV30 to TRBJ2-2; D remains unclear. V gave up 3 bases and J gave up 6 bases, with 11 bases separating them. The germline gives CDR1 GTSNPN, CDR2 SVGIG (reference sequence). The CDR3 consists of 13 residues. The CDR3 DNA follows: TGTGCCTGGAGAATGGTGCACGCCGGGGAGCTGTTTTTT. Translating it yields CAWRMVHAGELFF.

V gene TRBV4-2 combines with J gene TRBJ2-1, with TRBD1 identical over 7 bases. Per germline, CDR1 LGHNA and CDR2 YNFKEQ. There are 17 residues in the CDR3. J was trimmed by 0 bases and V by 4 bases; bases with no gene match: 9. The DNA for the CDR3 is TGTGCCAGCAGCCCTGTGCAGACAGGGATCTCCTACAATGAGCAGTTCTTC. Its translation: CASSPVQTGISYNEQFF.

This rearrangement joins TRBV24-1 to TRBJ2-7, with D perhaps given as TRBD1 or TRBD2 (5 bases each). Trimming took 7 bases from V and 6 from J, leaving 12 bases between them. Germline CDR1 KGHDR, CDR2 SFDVKD. CDR3 length: 12 amino acids. The CDR3 DNA sequence: TGTGCCACCAGATCCACAGGAGGCGAGCAGTACTTC. Encoded protein: CATRSTGGEQYF.

This chain uses TRBV28 with TRBJ1-5, with D perhaps TRBD1 (5 bases). The germline CDR1 and CDR2 sequences are MDHEN and SYDVKM. This CDR3 comprises 18 residues. The V end lost 3 bases, the J end lost 0 bases, and 18 bases lay between the germline ends. The chain's CDR3 is CASSFPPAGLDSNQPQHF. In DNA form, the CDR3 reads TGTGCCAGCAGTTTTCCCCCCGCAGGGCTCGATAGCAATCAGCCCCAGCATTTT.

The chain has TRBV28 and TRBJ2-7; D remains unclear. The germline V gene has CDR1 MDHEN and CDR2 SYDVKM. The CDR3 loop spans 15 amino acids. V was pared by 3 bases and J by 0 bases, with 12 bases between. The CDR3 sequence: CASSFSDGLSYEQYF. In nucleotides, the CDR3 is TGTGCCAGCAGTTTTTCAGACGGGCTCTCCTACGAGCAGTACTTC.

The chain uses TRBV6-6 and TRBJ1-4; 9 positions match TRBD1. This CDR3 is built from 16 residues. V lost 6 bases, J lost 0 bases, and 5 bases stayed unmatched. From germline, CDR1 is MNHNY and CDR2 SVGAGI (reference sequence). CDR3 in DNA: TGTGCCAGCAGCCGGGGACAGGGTGCAACTAATGAAAAACTGTTTTTT. It translates to CASSRGQGATNEKLFF.

As to this clonotype: At one boundary the junction diverges from the germline segment, which might be a read error. The J gene is TRBJ2-5, the V gene TRBV29-1; 9 bases fit TRBD1. The germline V gene has CDR1 SQVTM and CDR2 ANQGSEA. The CDR3 spans 13 residues. The CDR3 bases are TGCAGCGTCGAAGGACAGGGGCAAGAGACCCAGTACTTC. It translates to CSVEGQGQETQYF.

This clonotype was counted a few times. The V call is TRBV6-2 or TRBV6-3, the J call TRBJ1-5, with D uncertain. The CDR3 loop spans 13 amino acids. Trimming cost V 8 bases and J 0 bases, with 8 bases left between them. Germline V lookup: CDR1 MNHEY, CDR2 SVGEGT. CDR3 in DNA: TGTGCCAGCCGGACGGATAGCAATCAGCCCCAGCATTTT. It codes for CASRTDSNQPQHF.

This clonotype was counted a few times. The chain couples TRBV12-3 or TRBV12-4 to TRBJ2-6; D gene unclear. This CDR3 has 16 amino acids. V lost 2 bases, J lost 2 bases, and 10 bases lay in between. The CDR3 DNA is TGTGCCAGCAGTTTAAACCCGGGCCCTGGGGCCAACGTCCTGACTTTC. Translated, it gives CASSLNPGPGANVLTF.

The chain employs TRBV7-2 and TRBJ2-3; D is possibly TRBD1 or TRBD2 (5 bases each). From germline, CDR1 is SGHTA and CDR2 FQGNSA. The CDR3 length is 14 residues. Trimming took 3 bases from V and 8 from J, leaving 15 bases between them. The CDR3 region is CASSLVGLGGTQYF. DNA for the CDR3: TGTGCCAGCAGCTTGGTAGGGCTTGGGGGTACGCAGTATTTT.

The V gene is TRBV6-1, the J gene TRBJ2-1; a possible D gene is TRBD2 (5 bases). Looked up from germline, CDR1 is MNHNS and CDR2 is SASEGT. The CDR3 contains 14 residues. Trimming removed 4 bases at V and 7 bases at J, with 14 bases between. The CDR3 protein is CASSGWVARNEQFF. CDR3 nucleotides: TGTGCCAGCAGTGGTTGGGTAGCGAGGAATGAGCAGTTCTTC.

This clonotype appeared a few times. The DNA is omitted, as the CDR3 cannot be located on it reliably, and the CDR3 follows TCRdb's listing. The V and J genes are TRBV20-1 and TRBJ2-4; TRBD1, the D gene given by the table, was not confirmed from the DNA. Inclusive of both ends, the CDR3 amounts to 15 amino acids. Germline loops: CDR1 DFQATT, CDR2 SNEGSKA (reference sequence). CDR3 sequence: CSARDSGQGIDIQYF.

This clonotype was seen more than once but under ten times. The chain has TRBV5-5 and TRBJ2-7; 9 bases match TRBD1. After removal of 3 bases from V and 5 bases from J, the junction contained 9 bases not matched to a gene. The CDR3 is 15 residues long. CDR1 is SGHKS and CDR2 is YYEKEE in the germline V gene (reference sequence). The CDR3 is CASSYAGQGPNEQYF. For the CDR3, the DNA is TGTGCCAGCAGCTACGCGGGACAGGGTCCCAACGAGCAGTACTTC.

A few counts support this clonotype. The chain recombines TRBV15 with TRBJ2-3; D gene ambiguous. CDR3 length equals 15 residues. The germline V gene encodes CDR1 LNHNV and CDR2 YYDKDF (reference sequence). Trimming left V 3 bases short and J 0 bases short, with 10 bases between. The CDR3 loop reads CATSSPTASTDTQYF. The CDR3 DNA reads as TGTGCCACCAGCAGCCCCACTGCTAGCACAGATACGCAGTATTTT.

This clonotype was picked up a small number of times. The chain employs TRBV28 and TRBJ1-2, with D unresolved. Germline V gene lookup returns CDR1 MDHEN and CDR2 SYDVKM. CDR3 size: 13 residues. V shed 3 bases and J shed 2 bases, with 7 bases lying between them. DNA for the CDR3: TGTGCCAGCAGTTTTCAGGTCAACTATGGCTACACCTTC. This codes for CASSFQVNYGYTF.

V gene TRBV5-6 combines with J gene TRBJ2-1; D may be TRBD2 (5 bases). Germline CDR1 reads SGHDT; CDR2 reads YYEEEE. The V end was cut by 0 bases, the J end by 8 bases, with 12 bases between. The CDR3 has 14 amino acids. The CDR3: CASSLGASSDEQFF. CDR3 nucleotides: TGTGCCAGCAGCTTGGGAGCTAGCTCGGATGAGCAGTTCTTC. The whole variable domain, filled in from reference TRBV5-6 and TRBJ2-1, reads DAGVTQSPTHLIKTRGQQVTLRCSPKSGHDTVSWYQQALGQGPQFIFQYYEEEERQRGNFPDRFSGHQFPNYSSELNVNALLLGDSALYLCASSLGASSDEQFFGPGTRLTVL.

In its sample, this clonotype was seen a few times. The rearrangement uses TRBV28 and TRBJ1-2; the D gene is possibly TRBD1 (5 bases). The CDR3 has 13 amino acids. V gave up 1 base and J gave up 3 bases, with 6 bases separating them. From germline, CDR1 is MDHEN and CDR2 SYDVKM. The CDR3 reads CASSLSRDYGYTF. CDR3 bases: TGTGCCAGCAGTTTATCCAGGGACTATGGCTACACCTTC.

This clonotype was detected only a few times. This chain connects TRBV7-8 to TRBJ2-5, with TRBD1 matching 7 bases. V shed 5 bases and J 2 bases; nucleotides not matched to a gene: 8. The CDR3 length is 15 residues. CDR1 is SGHVS and CDR2 is FQNEAQ in the germline V gene. The CDR3 region is CASSITGEGQETQYF. The CDR3 DNA is TGTGCCAGCAGCATAACAGGGGAAGGTCAAGAGACCCAGTACTTC.

Only a few counts were recorded for this clonotype. This chain joins TRBV12-3 or TRBV12-4 and TRBJ1-1; no clear D. The CDR3 totals 13 residues. Trimming stripped 3 bases from V and 3 bases from J, with 8 bases between. The CDR3 nucleotides read TGTGCCAGCAGTTTTCTCCGGGACACTGAAGCTTTCTTT. Protein sequence: CASSFLRDTEAFF.

A single count supports this clonotype. The chain links TRBV29-1 to TRBJ2-7; D might be TRBD2 (5 bases). Germline V gene data show CDR1 as SQVTM and CDR2 as ANQGSEA. Between the trimmed V and J ends, which lost 4 bases and 3 bases, there was a span of 16 bases. The CDR3 sequence is 14 residues long. CDR3 loop: CSVGVRVGSYEQYF. CDR3 nucleotide sequence: TGCAGCGTTGGGGTGAGGGTAGGCAGCTACGAGCAGTACTTC.

The gene calls are TRBV20-1 and TRBJ1-5, with TRBD1 as a possible D gene (5 bases). Germline V gene lookup returns CDR1 DFQATT and CDR2 SNEGSKA (reference sequence). CDR3 length: 13 residues. Trimming stripped 3 bases from V and 9 bases from J, with 15 bases between. CDR3 sequence: CSASRPAGAPQHF. The CDR3 region has the DNA TGCAGTGCTAGCCGGCCCGCCGGGGCGCCCCAGCATTTT.

V gene TRBV18 combines with J gene TRBJ1-4; D uncertain. The germline V and J ends were trimmed by 6 bases and 8 bases, with 19 bases remaining between them. Germline V gene data show CDR1 as KGHSH and CDR2 as LQKENI. The CDR3 has 15 amino acids. CDR3 DNA: TGTGCCAGCTCCTCTGCCACCGGCGGCAGGGAAAAACTGTTTTTT. It yields the protein CASSSATGGREKLFF.

This clonotype was seen a few times. The chain combines TRBV6-5 with TRBJ1-5, with a weak D call TRBD1 (6 bases). V lost 4 bases to trimming and J lost 3 bases, with 13 bases between them. The CDR3 is 15 amino acids. Germline values: CDR1 MNHEY, CDR2 SVGAGI. CDR3 region: CASSLGRGANQPQHF. The CDR3 DNA follows: TGTGCCAGCAGTTTGGGGCGGGGGGCCAATCAGCCCCAGCATTTT.

This clonotype has just a few counts. The chain combines TRBV7-2 with TRBJ2-3; a weak D match, TRBD2 (5 bases). With 5 bases removed from V and 6 bases from J, the gap between germline ends came to 12 bases. The CDR3 totals 13 residues. CDR1 is SGHTA, CDR2 FQGNSA, per germline. CDR3 coding DNA: TGTGCCAGCAGCCCCACCACGGGGGATACGCAGTATTTT. Amino acid sequence: CASSPTTGDTQYF.

CDR3 protein: CSAPGQGAYEQYF. CDR3 DNA sequence: TGCAGTGCTCCCGGACAGGGGGCGTACGAGCAGTACTTC. The chain links TRBV20-1 to TRBJ2-7, with 11 bases that match TRBD1. V was pared by 5 bases and J by 4 bases, with 4 bases of the junction left unmatched. The CDR3 runs to 13 residues. Germline assignment: CDR1 DFQATT and CDR2 SNEGSKA (reference sequence).

The V call is TRBV12-3 or TRBV12-4, the J call TRBJ2-2; D gene uncertain. The ends were cut back, 1 base at V and 4 bases at J, with 16 bases in the middle. CDR3 length: 17 residues. The CDR3 DNA sequence: TGTGCCAGCAGTTTAGAGGTCGGCCCCCGTGTCACCGGGGAGCTGTTTTTT. It encodes CASSLEVGPRVTGELFF.

The chain has TRBV6-2 or TRBV6-3 and TRBJ1-2; D unresolved. The CDR3 length is 12 residues. CDR1 is MNHEY, CDR2 SVGEGT, per germline. V was clipped by 0 bases and J by 7 bases, with 6 bases between them. The CDR3 here is CASSYSDGGYTF. CDR3 in DNA: TGTGCCAGCAGTTACTCAGATGGTGGCTACACCTTC.

This chain uses TRBV7-2 with TRBJ1-1; no clear D. The CDR3 runs 14 residues. Germline V CDR1 and CDR2: SGHTA, FQGNSA. The V end was cut by 1 base, the J end by 10 bases, with 16 bases between. DNA of the CDR3: TGTGCCAGCAGCTTAGAACGGTCCTCTGGTGTAGCTTTCTTT. Its translation: CASSLERSSGVAFF.